This TCR beta chain appears in the sequencing data of a study of Graves' ophthalmopathy and Graves' hyperthyroidism. Amplification from RNA transcripts yielded the TCR beta CDR3 regions. An opening RT-PCR round employed HTBI primers and preceded a second-round multiplex PCR. TCRdb analysed the multiplex PCR reads with MiXCR anew, one entry per CDR3 protein. The data contain almost 750,000 distinct CDR3 sequences, 35% to 50% of them singletons. There are 12 residues in the CDR3. Trimming left V 6 bases short and J 5 bases short, with 7 bases between. Germline values: CDR1 SEHNR, CDR2 FQNEAQ (reference sequence).

Material for sequencing was peripheral blood. The origin of this receptor is an adult man with Graves' ophthalmopathy. This sequence joins TRBV7-9 and TRBJ2-2; D is uncertain. The CDR3: CASRPTTGELFF. The CDR3, as DNA: TGTGCCAGCAGACCTACAACCGGGGAGCTGTTTTTT.